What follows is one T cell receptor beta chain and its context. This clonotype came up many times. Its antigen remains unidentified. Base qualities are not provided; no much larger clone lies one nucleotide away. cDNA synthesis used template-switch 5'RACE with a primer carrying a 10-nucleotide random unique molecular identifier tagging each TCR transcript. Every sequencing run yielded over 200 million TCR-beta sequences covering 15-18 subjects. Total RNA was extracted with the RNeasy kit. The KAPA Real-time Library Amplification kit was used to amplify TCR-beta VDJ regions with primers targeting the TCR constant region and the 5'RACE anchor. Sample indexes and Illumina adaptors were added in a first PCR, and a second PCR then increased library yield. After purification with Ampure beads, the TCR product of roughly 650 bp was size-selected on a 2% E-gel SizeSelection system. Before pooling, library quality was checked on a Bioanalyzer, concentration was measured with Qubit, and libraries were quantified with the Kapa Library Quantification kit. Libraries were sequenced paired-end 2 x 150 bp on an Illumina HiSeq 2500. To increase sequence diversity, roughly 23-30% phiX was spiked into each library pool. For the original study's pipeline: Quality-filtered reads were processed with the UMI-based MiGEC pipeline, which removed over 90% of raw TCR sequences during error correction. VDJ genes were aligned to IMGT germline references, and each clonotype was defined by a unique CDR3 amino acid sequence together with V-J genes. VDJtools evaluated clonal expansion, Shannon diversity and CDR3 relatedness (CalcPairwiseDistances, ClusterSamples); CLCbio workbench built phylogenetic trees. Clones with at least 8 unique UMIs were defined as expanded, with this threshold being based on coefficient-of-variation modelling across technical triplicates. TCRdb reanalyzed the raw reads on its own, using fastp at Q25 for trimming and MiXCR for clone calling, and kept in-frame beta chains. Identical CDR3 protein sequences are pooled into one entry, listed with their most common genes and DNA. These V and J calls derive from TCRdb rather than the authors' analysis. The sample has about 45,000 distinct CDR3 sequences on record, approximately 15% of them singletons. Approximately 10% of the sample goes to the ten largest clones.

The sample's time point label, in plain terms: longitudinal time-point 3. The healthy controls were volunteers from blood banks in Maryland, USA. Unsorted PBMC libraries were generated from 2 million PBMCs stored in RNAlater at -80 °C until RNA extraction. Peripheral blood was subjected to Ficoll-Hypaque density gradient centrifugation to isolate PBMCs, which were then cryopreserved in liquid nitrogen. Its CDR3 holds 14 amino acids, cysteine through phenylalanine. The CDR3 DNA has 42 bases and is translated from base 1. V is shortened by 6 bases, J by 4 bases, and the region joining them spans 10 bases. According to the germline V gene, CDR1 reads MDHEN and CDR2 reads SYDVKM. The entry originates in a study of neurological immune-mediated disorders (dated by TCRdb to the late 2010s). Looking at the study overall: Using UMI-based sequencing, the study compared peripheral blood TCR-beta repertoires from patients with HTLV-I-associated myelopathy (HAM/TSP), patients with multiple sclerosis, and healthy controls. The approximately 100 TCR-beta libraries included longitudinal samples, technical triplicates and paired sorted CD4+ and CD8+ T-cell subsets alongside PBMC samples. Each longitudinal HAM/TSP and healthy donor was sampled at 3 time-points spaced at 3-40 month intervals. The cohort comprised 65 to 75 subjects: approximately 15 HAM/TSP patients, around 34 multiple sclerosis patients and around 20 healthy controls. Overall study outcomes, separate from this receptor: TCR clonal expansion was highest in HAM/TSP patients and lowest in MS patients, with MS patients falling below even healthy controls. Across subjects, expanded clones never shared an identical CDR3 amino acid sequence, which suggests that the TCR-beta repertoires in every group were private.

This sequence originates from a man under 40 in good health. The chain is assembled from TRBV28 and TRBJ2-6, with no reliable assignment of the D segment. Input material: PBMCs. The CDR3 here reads CASRRTTGANVLTF. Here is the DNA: TGTGCCAGCAGACGAACTACAGGGGCCAACGTCCTGACTTTC.